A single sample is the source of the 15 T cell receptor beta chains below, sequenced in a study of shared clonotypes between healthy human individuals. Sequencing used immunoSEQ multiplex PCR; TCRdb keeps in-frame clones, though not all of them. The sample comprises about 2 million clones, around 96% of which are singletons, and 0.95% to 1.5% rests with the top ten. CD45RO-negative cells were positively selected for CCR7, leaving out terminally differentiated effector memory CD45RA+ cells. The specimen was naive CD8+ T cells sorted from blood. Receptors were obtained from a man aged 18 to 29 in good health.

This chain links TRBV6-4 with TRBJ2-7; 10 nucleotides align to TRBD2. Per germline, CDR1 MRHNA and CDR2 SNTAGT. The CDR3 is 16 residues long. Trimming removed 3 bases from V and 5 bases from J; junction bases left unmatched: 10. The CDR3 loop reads CASSDRTSGFSHEQYF. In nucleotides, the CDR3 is TGTGCCAGCAGTGATCGGACTAGCGGCTTTTCCCACGAGCAGTACTTC.

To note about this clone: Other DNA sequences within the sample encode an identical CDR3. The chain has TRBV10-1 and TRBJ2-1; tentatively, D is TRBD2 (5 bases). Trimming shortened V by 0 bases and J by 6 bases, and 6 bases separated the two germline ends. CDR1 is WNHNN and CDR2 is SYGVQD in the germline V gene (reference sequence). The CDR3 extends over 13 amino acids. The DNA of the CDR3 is TGCGCCAGCAGTGAGTCCCGGGGCAATGAGCAGTTCTTC. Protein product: CASSESRGNEQFF.

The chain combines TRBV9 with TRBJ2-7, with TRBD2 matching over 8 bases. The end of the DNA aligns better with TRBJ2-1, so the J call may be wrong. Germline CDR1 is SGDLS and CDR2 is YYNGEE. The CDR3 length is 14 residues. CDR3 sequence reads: CASSRSGGFGEQFF. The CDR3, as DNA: TGTGCCAGCAGCAGATCGGGAGGGTTTGGGGAGCAGTTCTTC.

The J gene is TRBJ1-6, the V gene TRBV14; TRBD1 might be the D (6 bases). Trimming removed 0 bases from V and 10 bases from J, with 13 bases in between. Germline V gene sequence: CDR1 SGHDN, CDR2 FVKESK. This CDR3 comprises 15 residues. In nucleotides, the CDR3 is TGTGCCAGCAGCCAAGAACAGGGTTTCGGATCACCCCTCCACTTT. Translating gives CASSQEQGFGSPLHF. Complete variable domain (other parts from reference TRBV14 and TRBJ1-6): EAGVTQFPSHSVIEKGQTVTLRCDPISGHDNLYWYRRVMGKEIKFLLHFVKESKQDESGMPNNRFLAERTGGTYSTLKVQPAELEDSGVYFCASSQEQGFGSPLHFGNGTRLTVT.

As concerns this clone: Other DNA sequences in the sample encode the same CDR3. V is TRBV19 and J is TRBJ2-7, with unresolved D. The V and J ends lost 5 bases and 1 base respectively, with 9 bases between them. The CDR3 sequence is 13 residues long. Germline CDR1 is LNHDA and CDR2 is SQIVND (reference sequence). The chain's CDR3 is CASSFGRSYEQYF. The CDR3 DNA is TGTGCCAGTAGTTTCGGACGGTCCTACGAGCAGTACTTC.

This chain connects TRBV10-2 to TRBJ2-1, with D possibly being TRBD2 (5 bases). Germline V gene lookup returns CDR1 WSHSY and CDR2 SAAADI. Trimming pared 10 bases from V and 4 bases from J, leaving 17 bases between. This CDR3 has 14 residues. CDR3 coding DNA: TGCGCCATCTCAAGCGGAGCTGGATACAATGAGCAGTTCTTC. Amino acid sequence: CAISSGAGYNEQFF.

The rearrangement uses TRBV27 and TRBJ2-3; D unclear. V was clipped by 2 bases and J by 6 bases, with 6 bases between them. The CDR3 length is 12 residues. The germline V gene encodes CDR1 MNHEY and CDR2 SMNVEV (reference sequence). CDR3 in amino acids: CASSLGHDTQYF. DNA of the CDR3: TGTGCCAGCAGTTTAGGGCACGATACGCAGTATTTT.

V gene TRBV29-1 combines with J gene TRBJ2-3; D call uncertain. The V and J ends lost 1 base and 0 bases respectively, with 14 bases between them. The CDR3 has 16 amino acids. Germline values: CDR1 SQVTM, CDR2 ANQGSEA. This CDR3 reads CSVEGFKEASTDTQYF. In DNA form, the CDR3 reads TGCAGCGTTGAAGGATTTAAGGAAGCTAGCACAGATACGCAGTATTTT.

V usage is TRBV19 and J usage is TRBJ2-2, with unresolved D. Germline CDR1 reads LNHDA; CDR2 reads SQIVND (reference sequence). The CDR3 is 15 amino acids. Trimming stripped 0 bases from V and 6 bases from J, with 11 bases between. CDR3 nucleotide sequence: TGTGCCAGTAGTATAGAAATGGGCGGCTCCGGGGAGCTGTTTTTT. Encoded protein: CASSIEMGGSGELFF.

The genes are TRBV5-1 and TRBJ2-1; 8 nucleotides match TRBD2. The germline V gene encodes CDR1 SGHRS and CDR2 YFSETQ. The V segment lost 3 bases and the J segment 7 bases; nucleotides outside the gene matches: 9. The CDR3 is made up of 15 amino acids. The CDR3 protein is CASSSQRELVNEQFF. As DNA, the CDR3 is TGCGCCAGCAGCTCCCAGCGGGAGCTAGTAAATGAGCAGTTCTTC.

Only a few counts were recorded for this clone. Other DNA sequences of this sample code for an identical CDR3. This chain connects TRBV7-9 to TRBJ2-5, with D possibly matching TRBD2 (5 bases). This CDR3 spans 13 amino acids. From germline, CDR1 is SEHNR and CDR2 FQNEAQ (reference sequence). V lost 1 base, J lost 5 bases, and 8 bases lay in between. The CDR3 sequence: CASSLVTRETQYF. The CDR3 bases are TGTGCCAGCAGCTTAGTAACTAGGGAGACCCAGTACTTC.

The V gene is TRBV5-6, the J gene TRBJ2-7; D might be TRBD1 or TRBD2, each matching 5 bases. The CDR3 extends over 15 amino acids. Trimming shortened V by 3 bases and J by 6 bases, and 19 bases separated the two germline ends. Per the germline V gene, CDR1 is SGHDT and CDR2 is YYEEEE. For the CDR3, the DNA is TGTGCCAGCAGCTCTACCCGGGAACTGGGGCTCGAGCAGTACTTC. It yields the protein CASSSTRELGLEQYF.

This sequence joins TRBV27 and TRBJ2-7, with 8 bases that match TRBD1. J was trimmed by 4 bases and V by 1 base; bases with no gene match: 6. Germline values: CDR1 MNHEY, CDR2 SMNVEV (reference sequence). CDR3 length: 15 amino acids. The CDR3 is CASSLFPGQAYEQYF. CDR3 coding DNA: TGTGCCAGCAGTTTATTCCCGGGACAGGCATACGAGCAGTACTTC.

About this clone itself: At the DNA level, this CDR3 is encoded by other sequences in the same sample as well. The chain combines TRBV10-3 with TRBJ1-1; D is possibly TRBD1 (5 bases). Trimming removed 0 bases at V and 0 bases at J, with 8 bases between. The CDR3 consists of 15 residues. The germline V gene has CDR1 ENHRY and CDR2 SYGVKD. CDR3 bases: TGTGCCATCAGTGAGTCTGGGGGAATGAACACTGAAGCTTTCTTT. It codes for CAISESGGMNTEAFF.

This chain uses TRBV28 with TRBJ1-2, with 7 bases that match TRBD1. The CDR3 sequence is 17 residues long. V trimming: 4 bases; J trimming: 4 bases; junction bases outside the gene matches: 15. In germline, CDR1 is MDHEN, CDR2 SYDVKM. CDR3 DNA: TGTGCCAGCAGTTCCGACAGGGAATTGGGGTCTAGCTATGGCTACACCTTC. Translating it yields CASSSDRELGSSYGYTF.